The TCR beta chain described here comes from a study of T cell responses to AZD1222 COVID-19 vaccine. The wider study: Investigators merged groups given second doses at roughly 4 or roughly 12 weeks. Findings and limits, study-wide: CD4 TCRs covered the whole spike, strongest at regions 160-218 and 743-854. Donors were mostly white British, more females; clonal diversity possibly underestimated.

To note about this clone: What it recognizes is unknown.

The V end lost 1 base, the J end lost 3 bases, and 10 bases lay between the germline ends. CDR3 size: 14 residues. Germline assignment: CDR1 SGHTS and CDR2 YDEGEE. TCRdb's copy holds only in-frame clones and misses some; the assay was immunoSEQ multiplex PCR. The table includes 45,000 to 55,000 clones, around 80% detected once. The chain links TRBV5-8 to TRBJ1-1; D possibly corresponds to TRBD1 (5 bases). The sequence was obtained from an adult in good health. This material consisted of peripheral blood, taken on day 0 of AZD1222 vaccination. In DNA form, the CDR3 reads TGTGCCAGCAGCTTGAGGCAGGGACACACTGAAGCTTTCTTT. Residues: CASSLRQGHTEAFF.